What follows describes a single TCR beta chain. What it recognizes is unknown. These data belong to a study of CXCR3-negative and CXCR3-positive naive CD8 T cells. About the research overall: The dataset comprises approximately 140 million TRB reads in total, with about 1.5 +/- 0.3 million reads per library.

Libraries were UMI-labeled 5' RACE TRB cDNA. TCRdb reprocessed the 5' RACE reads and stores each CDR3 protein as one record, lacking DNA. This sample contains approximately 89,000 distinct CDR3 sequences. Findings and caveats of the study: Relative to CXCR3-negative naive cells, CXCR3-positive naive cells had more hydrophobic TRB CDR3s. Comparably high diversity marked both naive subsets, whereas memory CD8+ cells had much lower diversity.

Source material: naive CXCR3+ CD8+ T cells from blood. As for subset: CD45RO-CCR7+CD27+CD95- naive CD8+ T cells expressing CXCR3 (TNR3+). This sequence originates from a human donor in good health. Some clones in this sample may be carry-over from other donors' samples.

The CDR3 loop is CSAREARALSYEQYF. This chain connects TRBV20-1 to TRBJ2-7; the D gene TCRdb calls, TRBD1, cannot be checked with no DNA. CDR3 length equals 15 residues. Germline CDR1 and CDR2: DFQATT and SNEGSKA (reference sequence).